The T cell receptor (beta chain) under discussion was sequenced for a study of regulatory T cells in long-lasting Graves disease. For the study at large: Antithyroid drug exposure in newly diagnosed Graves' patients had lasted under 3 months.

This clonotype was recorded at least ten times. This CDR3 region has 15 residues. Germline assignment: CDR1 SGHVS and CDR2 FQNEAQ. After removal of 6 bases from V and 0 bases from J, the junction contained 4 bases not matched to a gene. Time point: newly diagnosed GD, antithyroid drugs for less than 3 months. RNA from PBMCs was the source of the TCR library. The TCR beta library used iRepertoire HTBI primers with Arm-PCR amplification of CDR3. TCRdb reanalysed the multiplex PCR reads using MiXCR and keeps one entry per CDR3 protein. The sample consists of 400,000 to 500,000 distinct CDR3 sequences, around 15% of them appearing once. Separately, the same data were catalogued under a study of T cells in Graves' hyperthyroidism and ophthalmopathy. That paper adds: With the HTBI primer set, the TCR CDR3 went through a first round of RT-PCR.

The sequence came from a woman in her fifties or sixties with Graves disease. This chain connects TRBV7-8 to TRBJ2-7; 11 bases agree with TRBD2. Sample: peripheral blood mononuclear cells (PBMCs), taken at new diagnosis, from a patient treated with antithyroid drugs. The CDR3 is CASRGTSGPSYEQYF. CDR3 coding DNA: TGTGCCAGCAGGGGGACTAGCGGACCCTCCTACGAGCAGTACTTC. The full variable domain, its missing parts supplied by reference TRBV7-8 and TRBJ2-7, is GAGVSQSPRYKVAKRGQDVALRCDPISGHVSLFWYQQALGQGPEFLTYFQNEAQLDKSGLPSDRFFAERPEGSVSTLKIQRTQQEDSAVYLCASRGTSGPSYEQYFGPGTRLTVT.